This TCR beta chain was identified during a study of T cells expressing NK-cell markers. CDR3 length: 11 residues. The V gene's germline CDR1 is DFQATT and CDR2 SNEGSKA (reference sequence). Using the 5' RACE reads, TCRdb records one entry per CDR3 protein without DNA. This specimen shows some 450,000 distinct CDR3 sequences; the ten leading clones hold 7.3%. This TCR derives from a woman between 18 and 70 years old in good health. The J gene is TRBJ2-7, the V gene TRBV20-1; TCRdb picks TRBD1, but there is no DNA to check that call. The sample taken for sequencing was blood T cells: a sorted CD56 or NKG2C T cell subset, CD4+ or CD8+ T cells, or bulk PBMC T cells (not recorded which). CDR3 loop: CSAPRGLEQYF.